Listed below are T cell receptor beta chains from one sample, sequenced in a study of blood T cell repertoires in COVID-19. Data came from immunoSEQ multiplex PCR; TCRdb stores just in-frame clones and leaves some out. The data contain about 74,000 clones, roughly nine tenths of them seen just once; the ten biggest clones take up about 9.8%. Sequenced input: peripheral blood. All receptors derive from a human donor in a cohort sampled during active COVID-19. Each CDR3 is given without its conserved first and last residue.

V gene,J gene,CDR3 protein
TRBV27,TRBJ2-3,ASSLSTSGTTDTQY
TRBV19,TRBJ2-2,ASSLGLAGSNTGELF
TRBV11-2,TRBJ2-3,ASSLDSPDTQY
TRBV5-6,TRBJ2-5,ASSGTGDLQETQY
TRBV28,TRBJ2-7,ASRNPYPSQGGYEQY
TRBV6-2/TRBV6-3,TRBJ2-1,ASSKPDSSYNEQF
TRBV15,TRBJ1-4,ATSRPTGQINEKLF
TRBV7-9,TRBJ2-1,ATPGGSQF
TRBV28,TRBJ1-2,ASSYTSPPGNGYT
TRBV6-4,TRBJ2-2,ASSEGREGGTGELF
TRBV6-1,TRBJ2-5,ASSEVGDIETQY